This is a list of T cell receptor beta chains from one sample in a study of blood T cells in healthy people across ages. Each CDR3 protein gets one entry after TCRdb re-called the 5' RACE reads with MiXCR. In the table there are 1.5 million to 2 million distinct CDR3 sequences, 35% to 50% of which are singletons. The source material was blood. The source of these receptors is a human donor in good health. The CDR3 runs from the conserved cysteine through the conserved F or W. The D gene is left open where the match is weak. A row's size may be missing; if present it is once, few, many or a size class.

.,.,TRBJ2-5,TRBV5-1,CASSSSNRDGPETQYF,TGCGCCAGCAGCTCCTCCAACCGGGACGGACCAGAGACCCAGTACTTC
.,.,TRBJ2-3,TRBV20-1,CSAMGGYSTDTQYF,TGCAGTGCCATGGGGGGTTATAGCACAGATACGCAGTATTTT
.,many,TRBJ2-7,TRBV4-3,CASSQGASGAYEQYF,TGCGCCAGCAGCCAAGGGGCGTCGGGGGCCTACGAGCAGTACTTC
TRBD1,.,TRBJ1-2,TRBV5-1,CASSLGQGMLVGYGYTF,TGCGCCAGCAGCTTGGGACAGGGGATGCTAGTAGGCTATGGCTACACCTTC
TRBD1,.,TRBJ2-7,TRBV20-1,CSAIIVRGPHEQYF,TGCAGTGCTATTATCGTCAGGGGGCCCCACGAGCAGTACTTC
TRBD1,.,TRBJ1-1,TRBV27,CASSSRGSGGAFF,TGTGCCAGCAGCTCCCGCGGTTCAGGGGGAGCTTTCTTT
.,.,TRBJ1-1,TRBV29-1,CSVVVRATEAFF,TGCAGCGTTGTGGTACGGGCCACTGAAGCTTTCTTT
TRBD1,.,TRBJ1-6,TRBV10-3,CAISEGTGGNSPLHF,TGTGCCATCAGTGAGGGGACAGGGGGCAATTCACCCCTCCACTTT
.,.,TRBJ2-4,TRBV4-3,CASSQDGGSTRYF,TGCGCCAGCAGCCAAGATGGAGGGTCCACGCGGTACTTC
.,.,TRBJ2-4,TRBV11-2,CASSLIKGSKNIQYF,TGTGCCAGCAGCTTAATTAAGGGCTCCAAAAACATTCAGTACTTC
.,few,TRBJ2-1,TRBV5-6,CASSLRGAGSYNEQFF,TGTGCCAGCAGCTTGAGGGGGGCGGGCTCCTACAATGAGCAGTTCTTC
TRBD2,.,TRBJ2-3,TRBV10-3,CAISESKRGGTATQYF,TGTGCCATCAGTGAGTCGAAGCGGGGGGGTACAGCTACGCAGTATTTT
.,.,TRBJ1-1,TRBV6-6,CASRPTPGVGTEAFF,TGTGCCAGCAGACCTACTCCAGGGGTCGGGACTGAAGCTTTCTTT
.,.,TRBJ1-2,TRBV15,CATSRPDNYGYTF,TGTGCCACCAGCAGACCGGACAACTATGGCTACACCTTC
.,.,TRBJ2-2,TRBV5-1,CASSLREGAGELFF,TGCGCCAGCAGCCTTCGCGAGGGTGCCGGGGAGCTGTTTTTT
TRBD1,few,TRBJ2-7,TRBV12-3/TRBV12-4,CASSGQVFYEQYF,TGTGCCAGCAGCGGACAGGTATTCTACGAGCAGTACTTC
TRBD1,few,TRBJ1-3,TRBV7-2,CASSFVGTATGNTIYF,TGTGCCAGCAGCTTTGTAGGGACAGCGACTGGAAACACCATATATTTT
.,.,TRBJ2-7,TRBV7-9,CASSLVDQSSSYEQYF,TGTGCCAGCAGCTTAGTTGACCAATCTAGCTCCTACGAGCAGTACTTC
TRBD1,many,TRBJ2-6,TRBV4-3,CASSQEPGQGTSGANVLTF,TGCGCCAGCAGCCAGGAACCGGGACAGGGGACCTCTGGGGCCAACGTCCTGACTTTC
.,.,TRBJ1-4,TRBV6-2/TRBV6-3,CASSFDSTYEKLFF,TGTGCCAGCAGTTTTGACAGCACCTATGAAAAACTGTTTTTT
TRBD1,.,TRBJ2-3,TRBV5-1,CASSLVRGQDATDTQYF,TGCGCCAGCAGCTTGGTACGAGGACAGGACGCCACAGATACGCAGTATTTT
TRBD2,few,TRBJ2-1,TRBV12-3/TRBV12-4,CASSRLAGVLDNEQFF,TGTGCCAGCAGCCGACTAGCGGGGGTCCTTGACAATGAGCAGTTCTTC
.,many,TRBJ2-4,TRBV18,CASSPTDSNIQYF,TGTGCCAGCTCACCGACGGACTCGAACATTCAGTACTTC
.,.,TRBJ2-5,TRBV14,CASSQDPPFTPQETQYF,TGTGCCAGCAGCCAAGATCCCCCCTTTACCCCTCAAGAGACCCAGTACTTC
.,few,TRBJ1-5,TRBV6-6,CASSPDGHQPQHF,TGTGCCAGCAGCCCTGACGGCCATCAGCCCCAGCATTTT
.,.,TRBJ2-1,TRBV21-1,CASSKIAGGLRALYNEQFF,TGTGCCAGCAGCAAAATAGCGGGGGGGCTAAGAGCCCTTTACAATGAGCAGTTCTTC
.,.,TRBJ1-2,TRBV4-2,CASSQEFAGNYGYTF,TGTGCCAGCAGCCAAGAATTCGCGGGGAACTATGGCTACACCTTC
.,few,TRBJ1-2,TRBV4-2,CASSQASGGNYGYTF,TGTGCCAGCAGCCAGGCGTCGGGGGGGAACTATGGCTACACCTTC
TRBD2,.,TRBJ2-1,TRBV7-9,CASNQQAGETQFF,TGTGCCAGCAACCAACAAGCGGGAGAGACCCAGTTCTTC
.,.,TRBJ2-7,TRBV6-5,CASGRGGGEQYF,TGTGCCAGCGGCAGGGGAGGAGGCGAGCAGTACTTC
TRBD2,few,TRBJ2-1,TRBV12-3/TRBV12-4,CASSPGTSGGANNEQFF,TGTGCCAGCAGTCCCGGGACTAGCGGGGGGGCGAACAATGAGCAGTTCTTC
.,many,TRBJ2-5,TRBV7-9,CASSPLETQYF,TGTGCCAGCAGCCCGCTGGAGACCCAGTACTTC
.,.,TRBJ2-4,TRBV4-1,CASSHHRELAKNIQYF,TGCGCCAGCAGCCATCACAGGGAACTAGCCAAAAACATTCAGTACTTC
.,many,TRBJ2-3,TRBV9,CASSVGGVSTDTQYF,TGTGCCAGCAGCGTAGGGGGGGTAAGCACAGATACGCAGTATTTT
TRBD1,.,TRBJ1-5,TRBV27,CASKSDRAYSNQPQHF,TGTGCCAGCAAATCGGACAGGGCCTATAGCAATCAGCCCCAGCATTTT
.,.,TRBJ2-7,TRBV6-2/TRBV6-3,CASSYSSRQLFSYEQYF,TGTGCCAGCAGTTACTCGAGTCGCCAGCTATTCTCCTACGAGCAGTACTTC
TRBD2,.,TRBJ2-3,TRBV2,CASNRGLAGATDTQYF,TGTGCCAGCAACCGAGGACTAGCGGGTGCCACAGATACGCAGTATTTT
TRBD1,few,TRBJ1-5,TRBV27,CASRPGTASNQPQHF,TGTGCCAGCAGGCCCGGGACAGCTAGCAATCAGCCCCAGCATTTT
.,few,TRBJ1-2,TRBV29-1,CSVPDGAYGYTF,TGCAGCGTCCCCGACGGGGCGTATGGCTACACCTTC
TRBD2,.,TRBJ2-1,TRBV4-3,CASSQGREAGNEQFF,TGCGCCAGCAGCCAAGGGCGGGAGGCGGGCAATGAGCAGTTCTTC
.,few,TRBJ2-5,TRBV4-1,CASSSPQGRTQETQYF,TGCGCCAGCAGCTCACCCCAGGGGAGAACCCAAGAGACCCAGTACTTC
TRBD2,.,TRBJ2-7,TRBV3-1,CASTWSGGFEQYF,TGTGCCAGCACCTGGAGCGGGGGATTTGAGCAGTACTTC